This TCR beta chain appears in the sequencing data of a study of long-term antiretroviral therapy in people with HIV. Looking at the study overall: The 2015 recommendation for immediate ART came about a decade after the earliest samples.

CDR1 is SGHDT, CDR2 YYEEEE, per germline. V lost 0 bases and J lost 4, with 4 bases in between. There are 12 residues in the CDR3. The assay, immunoSEQ v3.0, was run at survey level. The assay was immunoSEQ multiplex PCR, and TCRdb's table has in-frame clones only and misses some. The table lists more than 25,000 clones, roughly 87% of them singletons. Findings and caveats of the study: Clonotypes expanded prior to ART showed repertoire dominance at all sampled time points.

Worth noting for this clone: The antigen is undetermined.

For each donor, at least one pre-ART and at least two post-ART PBMC samples were available. Ahead of DNA extraction, samples held about 0.95-11 million cryopreserved PBMC each. The sequencing here drew on unsorted PBMCs, taken 2 years after starting antiretroviral therapy. This sequence joins TRBV5-6 and TRBJ1-1; D remains ambiguous. The TCR sequence derives from a man in his fifties or sixties with HIV. CDR3 sequence (DNA): TGTGCCAGCAGCTTGGAGAGCACTGAAGCTTTCTTT. It is translated as CASSLESTEAFF.